A selection of T cell receptor beta chains follows, all from one sample in a study of regulatory T cells in long-lasting Graves disease. TCRdb re-derived calls from the multiplex PCR reads in MiXCR, one entry per CDR3 protein. Of about 200,000 distinct CDR3 sequences in the sample, around 20% were seen once. The data also belong to a second study, concerning T cells in Graves' hyperthyroidism and ophthalmopathy.

The sequencing here drew on peripheral blood mononuclear cells (PBMCs), taken at new diagnosis, from a patient treated with antithyroid drugs. Receptors were obtained from a woman in her twenties or thirties with Graves disease. Each CDR3 is given without its conserved first and last residue. Each record gives: V gene, J gene, CDR3 protein.

V gene: TRBV18
J gene: TRBJ1-2
CDR3 protein: ASSPGTGADGYT

V gene: TRBV3-1
J gene: TRBJ1-1
CDR3 protein: ASGDRIHTEAF

V gene: TRBV28
J gene: TRBJ2-7
CDR3 protein: ASSFTGDRQLAGGTKEQY

V gene: TRBV4-1
J gene: TRBJ2-7
CDR3 protein: ASSPEGRGGYEQY

V gene: TRBV13
J gene: TRBJ2-1
CDR3 protein: ASSSPRHNEQF

V gene: TRBV30
J gene: TRBJ1-3
CDR3 protein: AWSVNGGSGNTIY

V gene: TRBV27
J gene: TRBJ2-1
CDR3 protein: ASRISGTTYNEQF

V gene: TRBV6-1
J gene: TRBJ2-7
CDR3 protein: ASREGSSYEQY

V gene: TRBV2
J gene: TRBJ2-1
CDR3 protein: ASSVQAPNNEQF

V gene: TRBV7-9
J gene: TRBJ1-2
CDR3 protein: ASSPSDRGLGGYT

V gene: TRBV4-1
J gene: TRBJ1-1
CDR3 protein: ASRQGSAGAF

V gene: TRBV28
J gene: TRBJ2-7
CDR3 protein: ASSSPGQGGYEQY

V gene: TRBV4-1
J gene: TRBJ2-7
CDR3 protein: ASSQGSGQWGEQY

V gene: TRBV3-1
J gene: TRBJ1-6
CDR3 protein: ASSLRGGAGNSPLH

V gene: TRBV7-9
J gene: TRBJ1-1
CDR3 protein: ASSSMPGQGLMNTEAF

V gene: TRBV28
J gene: TRBJ2-7
CDR3 protein: ASSSDGSSYEQY

V gene: TRBV10-3
J gene: TRBJ1-1
CDR3 protein: ATQPGGIFFMNTEAF

V gene: TRBV10-3
J gene: TRBJ2-7
CDR3 protein: AITVFYEQY

V gene: TRBV20-1
J gene: TRBJ1-2
CDR3 protein: SASSLTHFNYGYT

V gene: TRBV11-2
J gene: TRBJ2-1
CDR3 protein: ASSLVDFSYNEQF

V gene: TRBV2
J gene: TRBJ1-1
CDR3 protein: ASRPGQGGNTEAF

V gene: TRBV6-5
J gene: TRBJ2-7
CDR3 protein: ASSYFTGGEQY

V gene: TRBV12-3/TRBV12-4
J gene: TRBJ2-7
CDR3 protein: ASSLMYEQY

V gene: TRBV2
J gene: TRBJ2-5
CDR3 protein: ASKAWASGGVVRETQY

V gene: TRBV27
J gene: TRBJ1-2
CDR3 protein: ASSLGGQANYGYT

V gene: TRBV10-2
J gene: TRBJ1-1
CDR3 protein: ASSVGVGEAF

V gene: TRBV2
J gene: TRBJ2-3
CDR3 protein: ASSAGSKDTQY

V gene: TRBV20-1
J gene: TRBJ1-2
CDR3 protein: SAPDRVEGGYT

V gene: TRBV2
J gene: TRBJ2-5
CDR3 protein: ASDAPGRTSGGQY

V gene: TRBV3-1
J gene: TRBJ2-5
CDR3 protein: ASSQATSGQETQY

V gene: TRBV7-9
J gene: TRBJ2-3
CDR3 protein: ASSFGGNRDTQY

V gene: TRBV7-2
J gene: TRBJ1-2
CDR3 protein: ASSRWTPYFA

V gene: TRBV6-2/TRBV6-3
J gene: TRBJ2-3
CDR3 protein: ASSRDRYSTDTQY

V gene: TRBV11-3
J gene: TRBJ2-1
CDR3 protein: ASSLESIGEQF

V gene: TRBV7-9
J gene: TRBJ1-1
CDR3 protein: ASSLKGADTEAF

V gene: TRBV9
J gene: TRBJ2-7
CDR3 protein: ASSPPPGTGKFHEQY

V gene: TRBV7-9
J gene: TRBJ1-4
CDR3 protein: ASSSDRGHEKLF

V gene: TRBV7-2
J gene: TRBJ2-7
CDR3 protein: ASSLGGGLGGGPYEQY

V gene: TRBV28
J gene: TRBJ2-5
CDR3 protein: ASSLRGQGPQETQY

V gene: TRBV2
J gene: TRBJ1-5
CDR3 protein: ASRDSHSNQPQH

V gene: TRBV5-1
J gene: TRBJ2-2
CDR3 protein: ASSLEPGLAGRGPGELF

V gene: TRBV12-3/TRBV12-4
J gene: TRBJ1-3
CDR3 protein: ASSVGRGGGNTIY